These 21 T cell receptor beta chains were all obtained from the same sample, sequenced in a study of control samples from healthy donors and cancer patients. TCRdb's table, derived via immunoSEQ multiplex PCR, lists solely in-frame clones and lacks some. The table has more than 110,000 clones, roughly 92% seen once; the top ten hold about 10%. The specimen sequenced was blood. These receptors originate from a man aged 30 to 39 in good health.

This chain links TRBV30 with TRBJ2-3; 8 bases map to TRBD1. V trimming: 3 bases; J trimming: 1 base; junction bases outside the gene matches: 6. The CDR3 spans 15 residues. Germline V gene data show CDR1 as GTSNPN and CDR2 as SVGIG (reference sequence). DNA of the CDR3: TGTGCCTGGAGGTCCGAGACAGGGGGCACAGATACGCAGTATTTT. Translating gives CAWRSETGGTDTQYF.

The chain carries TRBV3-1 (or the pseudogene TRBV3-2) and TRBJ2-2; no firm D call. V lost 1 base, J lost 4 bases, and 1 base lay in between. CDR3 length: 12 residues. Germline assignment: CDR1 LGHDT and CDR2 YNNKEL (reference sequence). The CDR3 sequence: CASSQGTGELFF. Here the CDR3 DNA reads TGTGCCAGCAGCCAAGGCACCGGGGAGCTGTTTTTT.

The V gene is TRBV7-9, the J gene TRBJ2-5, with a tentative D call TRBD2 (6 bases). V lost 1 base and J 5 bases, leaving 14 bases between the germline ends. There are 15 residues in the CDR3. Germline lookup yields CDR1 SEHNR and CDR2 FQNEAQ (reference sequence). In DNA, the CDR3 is TGTGCCAGCAGCTTAGGATCAACTAGCCCGGAGACCCAGTACTTC. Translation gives CASSLGSTSPETQYF.

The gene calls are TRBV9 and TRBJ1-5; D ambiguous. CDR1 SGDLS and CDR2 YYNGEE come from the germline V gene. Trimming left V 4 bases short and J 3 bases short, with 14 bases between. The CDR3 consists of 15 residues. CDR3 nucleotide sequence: TGTGCCAGCAGCCCAGAGGGTGAGATCAATCAGCCCCAGCATTTT. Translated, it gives CASSPEGEINQPQHF. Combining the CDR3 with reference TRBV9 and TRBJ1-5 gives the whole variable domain DSGVTQTPKHLITATGQRVTLRCSPRSGDLSVYWYQQSLDQGLQFLIQYYNGEERAKGNILERFSAQQFPDLHSELNLSSLELGDSALYFCASSPEGEINQPQHFGDGTRLSIL.

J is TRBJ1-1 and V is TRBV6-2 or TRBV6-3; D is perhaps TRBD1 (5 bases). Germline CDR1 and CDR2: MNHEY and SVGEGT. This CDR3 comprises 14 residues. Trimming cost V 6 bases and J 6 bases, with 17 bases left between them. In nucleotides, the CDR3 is TGTGCCAGCAGACCTACAGGCCAGGGATCTGAAGCTTTCTTT. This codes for CASRPTGQGSEAFF.

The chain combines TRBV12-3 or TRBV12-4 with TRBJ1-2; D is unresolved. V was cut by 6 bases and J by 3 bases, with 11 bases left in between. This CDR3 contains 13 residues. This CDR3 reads CASSPTWDYGYTF. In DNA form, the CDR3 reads TGTGCCAGCAGCCCGACTTGGGACTATGGCTACACCTTC.

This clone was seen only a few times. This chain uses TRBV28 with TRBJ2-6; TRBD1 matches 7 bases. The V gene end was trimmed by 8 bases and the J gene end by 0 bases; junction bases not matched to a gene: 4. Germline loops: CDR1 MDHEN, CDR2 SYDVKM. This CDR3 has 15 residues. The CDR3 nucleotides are TGTGCCAGCTCGGGACAGATCTCTGGGGCCAACGTCCTGACTTTC. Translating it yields CASSGQISGANVLTF.

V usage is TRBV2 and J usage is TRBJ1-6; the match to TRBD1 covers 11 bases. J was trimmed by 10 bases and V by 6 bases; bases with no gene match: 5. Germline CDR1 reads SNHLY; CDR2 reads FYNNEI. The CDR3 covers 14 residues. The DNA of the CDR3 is TGTGCCAGCAGCGGGACAGGGGGACGATCACCCCTCCACTTT. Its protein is CASSGTGGRSPLHF. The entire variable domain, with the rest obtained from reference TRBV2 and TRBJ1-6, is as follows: EPEVTQTPSHQVTQMGQEVILRCVPISNHLYFYWYRQILGQKVEFLVSFYNNEISEKSEIFDDQFSVERPDGSNFTLKIRSTKLEDSAMYFCASSGTGGRSPLHFGNGTRLTVT.

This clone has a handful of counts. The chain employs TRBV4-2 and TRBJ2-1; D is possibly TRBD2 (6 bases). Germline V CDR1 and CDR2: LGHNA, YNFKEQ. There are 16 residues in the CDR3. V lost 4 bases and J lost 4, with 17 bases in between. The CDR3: CASSLGPGGDYNEQFF. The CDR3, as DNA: TGTGCCAGCAGCCTAGGTCCGGGCGGGGATTACAATGAGCAGTTCTTC.

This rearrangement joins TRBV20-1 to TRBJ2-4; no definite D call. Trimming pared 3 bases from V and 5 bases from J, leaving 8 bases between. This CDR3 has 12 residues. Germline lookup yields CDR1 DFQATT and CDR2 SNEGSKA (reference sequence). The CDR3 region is CSASFRQNIQYF. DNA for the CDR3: TGCAGTGCTAGTTTCAGGCAAAACATTCAGTACTTC.

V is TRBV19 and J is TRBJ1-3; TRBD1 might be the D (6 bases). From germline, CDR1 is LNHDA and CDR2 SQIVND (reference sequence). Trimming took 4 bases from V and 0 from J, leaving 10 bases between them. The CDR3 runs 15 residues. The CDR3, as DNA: TGTGCCAGTAGTACAGGGGCGAGCTCTGGAAACACCATATATTTT. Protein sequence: CASSTGASSGNTIYF.

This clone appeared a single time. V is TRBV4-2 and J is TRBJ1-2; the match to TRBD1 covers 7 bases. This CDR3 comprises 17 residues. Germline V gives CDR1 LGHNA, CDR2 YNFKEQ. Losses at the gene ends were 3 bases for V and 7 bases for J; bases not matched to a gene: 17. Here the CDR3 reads CASSQHERFAGGIGYTF. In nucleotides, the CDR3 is TGTGCCAGCAGCCAGCATGAGAGGTTCGCAGGGGGGATTGGCTACACCTTC.

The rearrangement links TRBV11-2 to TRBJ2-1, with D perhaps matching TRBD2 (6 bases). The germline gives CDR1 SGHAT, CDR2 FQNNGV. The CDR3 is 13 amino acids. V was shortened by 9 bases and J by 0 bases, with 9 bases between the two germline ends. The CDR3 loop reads CASSSASYNEQFF. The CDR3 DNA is TGTGCCAGTTCTAGCGCCTCCTACAATGAGCAGTTCTTC.

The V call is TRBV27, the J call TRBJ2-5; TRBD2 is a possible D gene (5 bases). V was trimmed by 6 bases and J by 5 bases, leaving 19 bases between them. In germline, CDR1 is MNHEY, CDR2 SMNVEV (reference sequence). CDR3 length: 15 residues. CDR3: CASRSRGVKVETQYF. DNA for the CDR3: TGTGCCAGCAGAAGTCGGGGAGTCAAGGTGGAGACCCAGTACTTC.

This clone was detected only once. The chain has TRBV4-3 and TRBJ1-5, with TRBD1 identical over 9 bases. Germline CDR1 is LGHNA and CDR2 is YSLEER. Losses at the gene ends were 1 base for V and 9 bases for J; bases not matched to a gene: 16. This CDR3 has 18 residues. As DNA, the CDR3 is TGCGCCAGCAGCCAAGGGCCCCCCGGAGAACAGGGGGCAGGGCCCCAGCATTTT. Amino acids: CASSQGPPGEQGAGPQHF.

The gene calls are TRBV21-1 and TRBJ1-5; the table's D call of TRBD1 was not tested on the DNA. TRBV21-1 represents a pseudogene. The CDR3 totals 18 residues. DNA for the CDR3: TGTGCCAGCAGCCCCCTTCGAAGGGGGCCGGTCAGCAATCAGCCCCAGCATTTT. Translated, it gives CASSPLRRGPVSNQPQHF.

DNA for the CDR3: TGTGCCAGTAGTCCCTGGACTAGCGGGAGCTCCTACAATGAGCAGTTCTTC. Translating it yields CASSPWTSGSSYNEQFF. The chain links TRBV19 to TRBJ2-1; 13 bases are a match to TRBD2. The germline CDR1 and CDR2 sequences are LNHDA and SQIVND (reference sequence). V was pared by 5 bases and J by 0 bases, with 4 bases of the junction left unmatched. This CDR3 region has 17 residues.

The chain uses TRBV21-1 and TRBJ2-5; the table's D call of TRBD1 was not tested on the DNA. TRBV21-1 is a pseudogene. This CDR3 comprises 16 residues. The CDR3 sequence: CASSKRLAGYRETQYF. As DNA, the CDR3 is TGTGCCAGCAGTAAAAGATTAGCAGGGTATAGGGAGACCCAGTACTTC.

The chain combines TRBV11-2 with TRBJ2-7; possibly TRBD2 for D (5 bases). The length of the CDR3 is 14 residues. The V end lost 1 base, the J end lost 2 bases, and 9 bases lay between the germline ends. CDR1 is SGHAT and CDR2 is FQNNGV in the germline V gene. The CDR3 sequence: CASSLGFSAYEQYF. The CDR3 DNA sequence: TGTGCCAGCAGCTTAGGTTTTAGCGCCTACGAGCAGTACTTC.

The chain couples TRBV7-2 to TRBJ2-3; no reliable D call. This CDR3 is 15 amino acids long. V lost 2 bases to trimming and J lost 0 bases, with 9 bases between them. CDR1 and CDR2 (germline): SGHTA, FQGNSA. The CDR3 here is CASSLYGTSTDTQYF. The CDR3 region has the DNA TGTGCCAGCAGCTTATACGGCACCAGCACAGATACGCAGTATTTT.

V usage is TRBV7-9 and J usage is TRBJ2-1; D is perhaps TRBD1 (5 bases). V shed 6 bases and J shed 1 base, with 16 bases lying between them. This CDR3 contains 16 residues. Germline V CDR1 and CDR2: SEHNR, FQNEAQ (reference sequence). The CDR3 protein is CASRSPGPGSYNEQFF. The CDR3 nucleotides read TGTGCCAGCAGATCCCCCGGGCCAGGGTCCTACAATGAGCAGTTCTTC. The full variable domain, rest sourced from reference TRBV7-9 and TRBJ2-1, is DTGVSQNPRHKITKRGQNVTFRCDPISEHNRLYWYRQTLGQGPEFLTYFQNEAQLEKSRLLSDRFSAERPKGSFSTLEIQRTEQGDSAMYLCASRSPGPGSYNEQFFGPGTRLTVL.